A selection of T cell receptor beta chains follows, all from one sample in a study of T cells in Graves' hyperthyroidism and ophthalmopathy. Via MiXCR, TCRdb re-called the multiplex PCR reads, giving one row per CDR3 protein. This sample has about 510,000 distinct CDR3 sequences, with 35% to 50% found just once. The sequenced sample consisted of peripheral blood or thyroid tissue (not recorded which). The receptors derive from an adult woman with Graves' disease, either hyperthyroidism or ophthalmopathy (not recorded which). Both conserved end residues are part of each CDR3. The D gene is left open where the match is weak. A clone size is listed for some rows: how often the clone was seen (once, few, many), or a class if it is expanded.

J,size,D,V,CDR3,DNA
TRBJ2-7,.,TRBD2,TRBV20-1,CSARVASGSRSYEQYF,TGCAGTGCTAGAGTGGCCAGCGGGAGTCGCTCCTACGAGCAGTACTTC
TRBJ1-6,few,TRBD1,TRBV29-1,CSIKVGTGDSPLHF,TGCAGTATAAAGGTGGGGACAGGGGATTCACCCCTCCACTTT
TRBJ2-5,.,.,TRBV5-1,CASSLEGYQETQYF,TGCGCCAGCAGCTTGGAAGGGTACCAAGAGACCCAGTACTTC
TRBJ1-4,many,TRBD1,TRBV5-1,CASSLVGTGEFNEKLFF,TGCGCCAGCAGCTTGGTGGGAACAGGGGAATTTAATGAAAAACTGTTTTTT
TRBJ2-5,.,TRBD1,TRBV24-1,CATSDPGGQETQYF,TGTGCCACCAGTGATCCAGGGGGCCAAGAGACCCAGTACTTC
TRBJ2-7,few,TRBD1,TRBV4-2,CASRGPTGNEQYF,TGTGCCAGCAGGGGCCCGACAGGGAACGAGCAGTACTTC
TRBJ1-1,many,.,TRBV20-1,CSAPKFDTEAFF,TGCAGTGCCCCTAAGTTCGACACTGAAGCTTTCTTT
TRBJ2-2,.,TRBD2,TRBV7-2,CASSLGFSGTLGELFF,TGTGCCAGCAGCTTAGGATTTAGCGGGACGCTCGGGGAGCTGTTTTTT
TRBJ1-1,.,TRBD1,TRBV6-1,CASLRRDRAIGSEAFF,TGTGCCAGTCTACGCCGGGACAGGGCTATCGGATCTGAAGCTTTCTTT
TRBJ2-3,.,.,TRBV25-1,CASSEWSGTSTDTQYF,TGTGCCAGCAGTGAATGGAGCGGAACTAGCACAGATACGCAGTATTTT
TRBJ2-2,.,.,TRBV7-6,CASSLEGETGELFF,TGTGCCAGCAGCTTAGAAGGGGAGACCGGGGAGCTGTTTTTT
TRBJ1-5,many,TRBD1,TRBV20-1,CSAMPGTVNQPQHF,TGCAGTGCTATGCCCGGGACAGTCAATCAGCCCCAGCATTTT
TRBJ1-2,.,.,TRBV7-3,CASSETNSNYGYTF,TGTGCCAGCAGCGAAACCAATTCTAACTATGGCTACACCTTC
TRBJ1-2,few,.,TRBV20-1,CSARTFQGDGYTF,TGCAGTGCTAGAACCTTCCAGGGAGATGGCTACACCTTC
TRBJ1-1,many,.,TRBV11-2,CASSQTGLNEAFF,TGTGCCAGCAGCCAGACAGGCCTAAATGAAGCTTTCTTT
TRBJ2-6,few,.,TRBV15,CATAGENSGANVLTF,TGTGCCACCGCGGGCGAAAACTCTGGGGCCAACGTCCTGACTTTC
TRBJ2-1,few,TRBD2,TRBV7-3,CASSLSGLARNEQFF,TGTGCCAGCAGCTTAAGCGGACTAGCTCGCAATGAGCAGTTCTTC
TRBJ1-1,.,.,TRBV20-1,CSARLAGMNTEAFF,TGCAGTGCTAGACTAGCGGGAATGAACACTGAAGCTTTCTTT
TRBJ1-1,few,.,TRBV2,CASSSPQRVTEAFF,TGTGCCAGCAGCTCACCTCAGCGGGTGACTGAAGCTTTCTTT
TRBJ2-7,.,.,TRBV7-2,CASSPRDGPYEQYF,TGTGCCAGCAGCCCACGGGACGGACCCTACGAGCAGTACTTC
TRBJ1-5,.,TRBD1,TRBV2,CASRRTGRPQHF,TGTGCCAGCAGAAGGACAGGGAGGCCCCAGCATTTT
TRBJ1-3,.,.,TRBV7-9,CASSTGHQFAGNTIYF,TGTGCCAGCAGTACGGGACACCAGTTCGCGGGCAACACCATATATTTT
TRBJ2-5,.,.,TRBV12-3/TRBV12-4,CASSLAWAFGEPQYF,TGTGCCAGCAGTTTAGCGTGGGCATTCGGGGAGCCCCAGTACTTC
TRBJ2-6,many,.,TRBV19,CASSITWRSGANVLTF,TGTGCCAGTAGTATAACTTGGCGGTCTGGGGCCAACGTCCTGACTTTC
TRBJ2-2,.,.,TRBV29-1,CSVLRRGTGELFF,TGCAGCGTTCTTCGGCGGGGTACCGGGGAGCTGTTTTTT
TRBJ1-3,.,.,TRBV6-1,CASSARTSSGNTIYF,TGTGCCAGCAGTGCGAGGACGTCCTCTGGAAACACCATATATTTT
TRBJ2-5,.,.,TRBV7-9,CASSPPPGDETQYF,TGTGCCAGCAGCCCCCCCCCGGGCGACGAGACCCAGTACTTC
TRBJ1-1,many,.,TRBV29-1,CSVVDTILEAFF,TGCAGCGTTGTAGACACAATCTTAGAAGCTTTCTTT
TRBJ1-2,few,.,TRBV10-3,CAINRGYGYTF,TGTGCCATCAACCGGGGTTATGGCTACACCTTC
TRBJ2-6,.,.,TRBV29-1,CSVDPGTGANVLTF,TGCAGCGTTGACCCAGGGACTGGGGCCAACGTCCTGACTTTC
TRBJ2-5,many,.,TRBV29-1,CSGWDLQETQYF,TGCAGCGGATGGGACTTGCAAGAGACCCAGTACTTC
TRBJ2-5,many,.,TRBV9,CASSVAPGAIGETQYF,TGTGCCAGCAGCGTAGCCCCGGGGGCGATCGGGGAGACCCAGTACTTC
TRBJ2-1,.,TRBD2,TRBV7-2,CASSPTSGSYNEQFF,TGTGCCAGCAGCCCTACTAGCGGGAGCTACAATGAGCAGTTCTTC
TRBJ2-7,.,.,TRBV7-9,CASSRLSGPGSYEQYF,TGTGCCAGCAGCCGGTTGTCGGGGCCCGGCTCCTACGAGCAGTACTTC
TRBJ1-5,many,.,TRBV12-3/TRBV12-4,CASSYNYRDQPQHF,TGTGCCAGCAGTTACAACTACAGGGATCAGCCCCAGCATTTT
TRBJ1-2,.,.,TRBV20-1,CSASFFLRPRYYGYTF,TGCAGTGCTAGTTTTTTCCTCCGACCCCGCTACTATGGCTACACCTTC
TRBJ1-3,.,.,TRBV12-3/TRBV12-4,CASREQVSARDTIYF,TGTGCCAGCAGGGAACAGGTCTCGGCGCGAGACACCATATATTTT
TRBJ2-2,few,TRBD2,TRBV10-3,CAVSDTSGRAGNTGELFF,TGTGCCGTCAGTGATACTAGCGGGAGGGCCGGGAACACCGGGGAGCTGTTTTTT
TRBJ2-5,many,TRBD2,TRBV20-1,CSARFGAGALEVTQYF,TGCAGTGCTAGGTTCGGTGCGGGAGCGTTGGAGGTAACCCAGTACTTC
TRBJ1-4,many,TRBD1,TRBV2,CASARDRLYEKLFF,TGTGCCAGCGCGAGGGACAGGCTATATGAAAAACTGTTTTTT
TRBJ2-7,.,.,TRBV29-1,CSVDLGGTVYEQYF,TGCAGCGTTGATCTGGGGGGAACAGTGTACGAGCAGTACTTC
TRBJ2-7,.,.,TRBV11-2,CASSPGDTPNYEQYF,TGTGCCAGCAGCCCAGGGGACACGCCTAACTACGAGCAGTACTTC
TRBJ1-2,.,TRBD1,TRBV10-3,CAIAGQGDDGYTF,TGTGCCATCGCAGGACAGGGCGACGATGGCTACACCTTC
TRBJ1-5,many,TRBD1,TRBV25-1,CASSEGQGPQPQHF,TGTGCCAGCAGTGAAGGACAGGGGCCTCAGCCCCAGCATTTT
TRBJ2-7,many,TRBD2,TRBV5-6,CASSSAGTSGNRYF,TGTGCCAGCAGCTCCGCCGGGACTAGCGGGAATCGGTACTTC
TRBJ1-2,.,.,TRBV6-1,CASSEFGEGYRSYGYTF,TGTGCCAGCAGTGAATTCGGGGAGGGGTATCGGAGCTATGGCTACACCTTC
TRBJ1-6,.,TRBD1,TRBV7-9,CASSHRDRNPRLHF,TGTGCCAGCAGCCACCGGGACAGGAACCCACGGCTCCACTTT
TRBJ2-5,once,.,TRBV29-1,CSVEQVETQYF,TGCAGCGTTGAACAAGTGGAGACCCAGTACTTC
TRBJ1-1,few,.,TRBV18,CASSPNMSPAFF,TGTGCCAGCTCACCGAACATGAGCCCAGCTTTCTTT
TRBJ1-4,.,.,TRBV11-2,CASSLTGVPSATNEKLFF,TGTGCCAGCAGCTTAACGGGAGTCCCGTCTGCAACTAATGAAAAACTGTTTTTT
TRBJ1-2,.,.,TRBV20-1,CSARTLQGAGNTF,TGCAGTGCTAGGACCTTGCAAGGGGCAGGAAACACCTTC